This T cell receptor (beta chain) came from a study of T cell responses to AZD1222 COVID-19 vaccine. Study outcomes and limitations: White British donors predominated, females outnumbered males, and clonal diversity was possibly underestimated.

Comments on this clone: Its matching antigen is unknown.

This CDR3 has 13 amino acids. Germline loops: CDR1 SQVTM, CDR2 ANQGSEA. With V trimmed by 4 bases and J by 2 bases, 0 bases remained unmatched. Here immunoSEQ multiplex PCR was the method, and the copy in TCRdb shows in-frame clones only, minus some. The sample has tens of thousands of clones, about 78% seen once. V and J are TRBV29-1 and TRBJ2-7; 12 bases fit TRBD2. This TCR derives from an adult who received the AZD1222 COVID-19 vaccine. Sequenced here: peripheral blood, sampled 28 days after the second AZD1222 dose. CDR3: CSVGTSGTYEQYF. The DNA for the CDR3 is TGCAGCGTTGGGACTAGCGGGACCTACGAGCAGTACTTC.